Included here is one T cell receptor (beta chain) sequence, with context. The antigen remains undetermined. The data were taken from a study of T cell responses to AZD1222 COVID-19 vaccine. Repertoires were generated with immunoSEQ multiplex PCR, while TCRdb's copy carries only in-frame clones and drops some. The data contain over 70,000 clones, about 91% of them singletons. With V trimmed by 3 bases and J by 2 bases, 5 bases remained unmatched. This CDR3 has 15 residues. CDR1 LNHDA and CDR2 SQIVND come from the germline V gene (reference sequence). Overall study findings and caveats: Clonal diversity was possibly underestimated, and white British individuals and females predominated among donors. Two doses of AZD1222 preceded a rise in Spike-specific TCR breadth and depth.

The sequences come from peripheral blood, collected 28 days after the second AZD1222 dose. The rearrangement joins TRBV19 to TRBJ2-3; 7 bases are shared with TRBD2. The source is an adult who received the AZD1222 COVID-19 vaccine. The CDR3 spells CASSIGTMLTDTQYF. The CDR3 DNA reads TGTGCCAGTAGTATTGGGACTATGCTCACAGATACGCAGTATTTT.